These T cell receptor beta chains were read from a single sample in a study of cytomegalovirus exposure and HLA in healthy donors. The protocol was immunoSEQ multiplex PCR, while the TCRdb copy is restricted to in-frame clones and leaves out a portion. The table records some 87,000 clones, 77% of them present only once. Sequencing input: PBMCs. These receptor sequences come from a man aged 45-60 years in good health and CMV-seropositive. CDR3s include the opening cysteine and the closing phenylalanine or tryptophan.

j_gene,v_gene,CDR3aa
TRBJ1-2,TRBV19,CASSLTGLGYTF
TRBJ1-1,TRBV29-1,CSANDRTRGNTEAFF
TRBJ1-1,TRBV18,CASSPRTENTEAFF
TRBJ1-1,TRBV30,CAYLRGTNTEAFF
TRBJ1-1,TRBV19,CASRQGQSNTEAFF
TRBJ1-2,TRBV10-3,CAITPDRDQQGYTF
TRBJ1-3,TRBV7-8,CASSLTGGWNTIYF
TRBJ1-1,TRBV28,CASRYLGGVYTEAFF
TRBJ1-1,TRBV7-9,CASSLETGPNTEAFF
TRBJ1-2,TRBV30,CAWSETAGGSYTF
TRBJ2-3,TRBV5-1,CASSSGGPPDTQYF
TRBJ1-2,TRBV4-3,CASSQDRADGYTF
TRBJ2-7,TRBV20-1,CSAGTNYEQYF